This T cell receptor beta chain was captured in a study of blood T cell repertoires in COVID-19. Study in general: Sites across the United States, Italy and Spain contributed samples from acute and convalescent COVID-19. PBMCs, B-cell-depleted T cells, or T cells provided the cDNA or gDNA that made up the material.

Germline lookup yields CDR1 MDHEN and CDR2 SYDVKM. V gave up 2 bases and J gave up 6 bases, with 10 bases separating them. The CDR3 contains 14 residues. Original handling: Counts of nucleated cells, estimated from reference gene primer amplification, were obtained. Clones were read by immunoSEQ multiplex PCR, and TCRdb kept only the in-frame ones, dropping some. The DNA gave D and trimming, while V, J and clone size come from that table. The sample lists fewer than 110,000 clones, roughly 85% occurring once. The chain links TRBV28 to TRBJ2-2; D is perhaps TRBD1 (5 bases). Specimen: peripheral blood. The clonotype was recovered from a woman in her sixties or seventies with active or convalescent COVID-19. The CDR3 bases are TGTGCCAGCAGTTTAACGACAGTCCCCGGGGAGCTGTTTTTT. Its protein product is CASSLTTVPGELFF.